What follows are 13 T cell receptor beta chains derived from one specimen sequenced in a study of response to subunit inactivated influenza vaccine. TCRdb re-called the RT-PCR reads through MiXCR, storing one row per CDR3 protein. Of more than 250,000 distinct CDR3 sequences listed, less than 25% are singletons. Sequencing used PBMCs from blood, obtained approximately 20 months after vaccination. All receptors derive from a man in his fifties or sixties who received an inactivated influenza vaccine.

V and J are TRBV29-1 and TRBJ2-7; 10 positions match TRBD1. The germline CDR1 and CDR2 sequences are SQVTM and ANQGSEA. This CDR3 is built from 13 residues. J was trimmed by 6 bases and V by 6 bases; bases with no gene match: 8. CDR3: CSVSGTGDGEQYF. The DNA of the CDR3 is TGCAGCGTCTCCGGGACAGGGGACGGCGAGCAGTACTTC.

V is TRBV29-1 and J is TRBJ2-2; D may be TRBD2 (6 bases). Germline CDR1 is SQVTM and CDR2 is ANQGSEA. The CDR3 is made up of 13 amino acids. With 7 bases removed from V and 4 bases from J, the gap between germline ends came to 13 bases. The CDR3 region is CSADGGTTGELFF. The CDR3, as DNA: TGCAGCGCCGACGGGGGTACCACCGGGGAGCTGTTTTTT.

The V call is TRBV28, the J call TRBJ1-2; D unclear. The CDR3 extends over 14 amino acids. V shed 7 bases and J shed 8 bases, with 20 bases lying between them. In germline, CDR1 is MDHEN, CDR2 SYDVKM. CDR3 DNA: TGTGCCAGCATGCCCACGGGAGGAACCGACGGCTACACCTTC. This sequence encodes CASMPTGGTDGYTF.

This clonotype was found once. The V call is TRBV7-9, the J call TRBJ2-5; D unresolved. From germline, CDR1 is SEHNR and CDR2 FQNEAQ (reference sequence). The CDR3 has 16 amino acids. The V end lost 4 bases, the J end lost 5 bases, and 20 bases lay between the germline ends. The CDR3 protein is CASSSSPGLGSETQYF. CDR3 DNA sequence: TGTGCCAGCAGCTCAAGTCCCGGGCTCGGGTCGGAGACCCAGTACTTC.

This clonotype was seen only a few times. CDR3 DNA: TGTGCCAGCAGTTTACCCACAGATACGCAGTATTTT. It specifies CASSLPTDTQYF. The chain uses TRBV28 and TRBJ2-3; D is ambiguous. Trimming cost V 2 bases and J 2 bases, with 2 bases left between them. Germline values: CDR1 MDHEN, CDR2 SYDVKM. The CDR3 has 12 amino acids.

At least ten counts were recorded for this clonotype. V and J are TRBV6-5 and TRBJ1-2, with 8 bases fitting TRBD1. J lost 2 bases, V lost 6 bases, and 2 bases had no gene match. This CDR3 is built from 13 residues. Germline V gene data show CDR1 as MNHEY and CDR2 as SVGAGI. CDR3 residues: CASSRTGNYGYTF. Written as DNA, the CDR3 is TGTGCCAGCAGCCGGACAGGGAACTATGGCTACACCTTC.

This clonotype was seen repeatedly, ten times or more. The V call is TRBV12-3 or TRBV12-4, the J call TRBJ1-6; no reliable D call. Trimming took 6 bases from V and 0 from J, leaving 18 bases between them. There are 18 residues in the CDR3. The DNA for the CDR3 is TGTGCCAGCAGCTCAACCGCCGACCAGAGCTCCTATAATTCACCCCTCCACTTT. Translating gives CASSSTADQSSYNSPLHF.

V and J are TRBV29-1 and TRBJ2-1; D not resolved. V lost 4 bases and J 5 bases, leaving 9 bases between the germline ends. Germline-derived CDR1 and CDR2 are SQVTM and ANQGSEA. This CDR3 has 12 residues. The CDR3 is CSVGAANNEQFF. The CDR3 DNA reads as TGCAGCGTTGGGGCAGCCAACAATGAGCAGTTCTTC.

This chain links TRBV11-1 with TRBJ2-2; perhaps TRBD1 as D (6 bases). Germline V lookup: CDR1 SGHAT, CDR2 FQDESV (reference sequence). Between the trimmed V and J ends, which lost 4 bases and 1 base, there was a span of 10 bases. The CDR3 loop spans 15 amino acids. In DNA, the CDR3 is TGTGCCAGCAGCTCCCAGGGGCAGAACACCGGGGAGCTGTTTTTT. It is translated as CASSSQGQNTGELFF.

This clonotype was seen ten or more times. The rearrangement links TRBV20-1 to TRBJ1-2; D possibly corresponds to TRBD1 (5 bases). The CDR3 loop spans 13 amino acids. V was shortened by 5 bases and J by 8 bases, with 18 bases between the two germline ends. Germline lookup yields CDR1 DFQATT and CDR2 SNEGSKA (reference sequence). CDR3 bases: TGCAGTGCTGGGGGGACTGGGGGAGGAGGCTACACCTTC. Amino acid sequence: CSAGGTGGGGYTF.

J is TRBJ2-3 and V is TRBV6-5; 9 bases are shared with TRBD2. V dropped 4 bases and J dropped 1; count of bases not matched to a gene: 6. The germline CDR1 and CDR2 sequences are MNHEY and SVGAGI. The CDR3 covers 16 residues. The CDR3 loop reads CASSSGTSSRTDTQYF. In nucleotides, the CDR3 is TGTGCCAGCAGTTCCGGGACTAGCTCCCGCACAGATACGCAGTATTTT.

This clonotype has at least ten counts. CDR3 protein: CASSRQGNSNQPQHF. The CDR3 DNA reads as TGTGCCAGCAGCCGACAGGGAAATAGCAATCAGCCCCAGCATTTT. The chain recombines TRBV11-2 with TRBJ1-5; 7 bases match TRBD1. Trimming took 5 bases from V and 0 from J; bases not matched to a gene: 4. The CDR3 covers 15 residues. CDR1 and CDR2 (germline): SGHAT, FQNNGV.

The V call is TRBV3-1, the J call TRBJ1-1; tentatively, D is TRBD1 (6 bases). Trimming took 4 bases from V and 1 from J, leaving 13 bases between them. The CDR3 runs to 15 residues. Germline CDR1 LGHDT, CDR2 YNNKEL (reference sequence). Here the CDR3 DNA reads TGTGCCAGCAGCCTAAGCGGGACACCGAACACTGAAGCTTTCTTT. Translated, it gives CASSLSGTPNTEAFF. The full variable domain, rest sourced from reference TRBV3-1 and TRBJ1-1, is DTAVSQTPKYLVTQMGNDKSIKCEQNLGHDTMYWYKQDSKKFLKIMFSYNNKELIINETVPNRFSPKSPDKAHLNLHINSLELGDSAVYFCASSLSGTPNTEAFFGQGTRLTVV.